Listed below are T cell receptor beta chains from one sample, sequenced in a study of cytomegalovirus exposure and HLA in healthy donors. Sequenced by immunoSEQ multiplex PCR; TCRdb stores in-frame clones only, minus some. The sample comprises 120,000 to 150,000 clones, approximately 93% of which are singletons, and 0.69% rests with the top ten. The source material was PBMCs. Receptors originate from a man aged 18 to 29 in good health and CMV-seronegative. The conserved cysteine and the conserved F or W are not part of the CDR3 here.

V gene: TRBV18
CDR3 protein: ASSQDRNYGYT

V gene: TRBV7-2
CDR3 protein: ASSSHAGGSQY

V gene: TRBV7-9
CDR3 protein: ASSVGTGTLDTQY

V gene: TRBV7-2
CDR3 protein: ASSPPGTVYEQY

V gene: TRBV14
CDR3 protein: ASSQGTNQPQH

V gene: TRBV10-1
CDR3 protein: ASSERGASRKYEQF

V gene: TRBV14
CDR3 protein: ASSPLASHEQF

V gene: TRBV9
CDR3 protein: ASSTFAATNEKLF

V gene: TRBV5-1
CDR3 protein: ASSLQVGQPQH

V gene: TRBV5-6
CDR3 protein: ASSLGQISYEQY

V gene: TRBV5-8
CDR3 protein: ASSLRGRELTGELF

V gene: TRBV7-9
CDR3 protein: ASSWTDQETQY

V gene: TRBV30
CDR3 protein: AWSEVTGVEKLF

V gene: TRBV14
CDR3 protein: ASSYGTGQETQY

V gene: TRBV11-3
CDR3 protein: ASSPPGERQETQY

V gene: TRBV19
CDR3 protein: ASRAGIMNTEAF

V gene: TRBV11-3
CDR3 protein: ASSGLGTVGETQY

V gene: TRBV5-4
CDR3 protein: ATESGTSNEQF

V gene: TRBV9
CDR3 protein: ASSVDDGGEQF

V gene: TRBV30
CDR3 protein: AFGLAGGLTDTQY

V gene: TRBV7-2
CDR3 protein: ASSLASGLYTDTQY

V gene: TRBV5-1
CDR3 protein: ASSLAREDYGYT

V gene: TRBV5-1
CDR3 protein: ASSKTGAGQPQH

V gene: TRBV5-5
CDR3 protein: ASSFDGQGDSNQPQH

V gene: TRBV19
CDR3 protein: ASSTTSYGYT

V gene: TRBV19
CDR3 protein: ASRDSLAKNIQY

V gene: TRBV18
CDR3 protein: ASSPKDRGQSTGANVLT

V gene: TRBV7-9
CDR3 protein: ASSSAGGITDTQY

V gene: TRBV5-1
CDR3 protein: ASTRVLSSETNEQF

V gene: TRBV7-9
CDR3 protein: ASSTIAGGLVGENEQY

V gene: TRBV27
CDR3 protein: ASSTTGGGKNIQY

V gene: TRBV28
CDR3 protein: ASTPGQGDQPQH

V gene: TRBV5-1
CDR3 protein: ASSPRGGARTEAF

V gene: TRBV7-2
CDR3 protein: ASRGLASYNEQF

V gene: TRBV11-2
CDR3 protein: ASRQVGRNTGELF

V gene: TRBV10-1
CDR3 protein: ASSELGESGDTQY